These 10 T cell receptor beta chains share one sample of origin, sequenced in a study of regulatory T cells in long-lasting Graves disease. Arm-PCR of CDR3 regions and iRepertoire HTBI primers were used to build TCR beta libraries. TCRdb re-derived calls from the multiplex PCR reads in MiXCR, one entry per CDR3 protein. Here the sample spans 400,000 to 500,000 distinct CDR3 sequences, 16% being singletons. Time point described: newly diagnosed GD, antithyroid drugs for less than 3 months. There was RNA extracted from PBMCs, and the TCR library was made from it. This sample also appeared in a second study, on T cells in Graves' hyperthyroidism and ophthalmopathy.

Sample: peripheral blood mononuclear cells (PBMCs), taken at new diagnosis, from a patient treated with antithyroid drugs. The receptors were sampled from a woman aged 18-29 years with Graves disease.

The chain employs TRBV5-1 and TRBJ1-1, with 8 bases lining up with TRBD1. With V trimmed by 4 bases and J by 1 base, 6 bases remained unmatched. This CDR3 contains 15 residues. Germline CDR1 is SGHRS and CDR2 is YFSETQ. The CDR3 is CASSDTGGKNTEAFF. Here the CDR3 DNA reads TGCGCCAGCAGCGACACAGGGGGAAAGAACACTGAAGCTTTCTTT.

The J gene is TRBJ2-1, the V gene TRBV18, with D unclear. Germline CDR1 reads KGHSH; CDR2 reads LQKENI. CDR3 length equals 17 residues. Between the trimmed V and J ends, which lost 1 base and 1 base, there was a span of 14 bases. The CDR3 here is CASSPLSRYGSYNEQFF. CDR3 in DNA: TGTGCCAGCTCACCACTTAGTAGGTATGGATCCTACAATGAGCAGTTCTTC.

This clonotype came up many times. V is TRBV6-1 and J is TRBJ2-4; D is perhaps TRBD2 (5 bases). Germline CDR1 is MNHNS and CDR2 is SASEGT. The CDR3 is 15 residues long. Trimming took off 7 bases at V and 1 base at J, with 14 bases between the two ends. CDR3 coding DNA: TGTGCCAGCATATTGGCACTAGGGGCCAAAAACATTCAGTACTTC. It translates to CASILALGAKNIQYF.

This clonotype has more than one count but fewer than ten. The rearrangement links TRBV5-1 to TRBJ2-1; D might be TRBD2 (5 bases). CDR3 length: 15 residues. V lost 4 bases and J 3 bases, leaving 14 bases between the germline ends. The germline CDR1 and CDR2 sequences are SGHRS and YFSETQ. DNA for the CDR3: TGCGCCAGCAGCCTTACTAGTATTCTCTACAATGAGCAGTTCTTC. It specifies CASSLTSILYNEQFF. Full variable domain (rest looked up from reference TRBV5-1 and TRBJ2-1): KAGVTQTPRYLIKTRGQQVTLSCSPISGHRSVSWYQQTPGQGLQFLFEYFSETQRNKGNFPGRFSGRQFSNSRSEMNVSTLELGDSALYLCASSLTSILYNEQFFGPGTRLTVL.

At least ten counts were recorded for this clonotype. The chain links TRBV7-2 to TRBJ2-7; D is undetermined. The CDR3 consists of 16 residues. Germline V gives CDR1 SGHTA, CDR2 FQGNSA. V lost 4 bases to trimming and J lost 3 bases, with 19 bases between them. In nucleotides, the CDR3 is TGTGCCAGCAGCTCCCACCAGGATTTCCCCTACTACGAGCAGTACTTC. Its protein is CASSSHQDFPYYEQYF. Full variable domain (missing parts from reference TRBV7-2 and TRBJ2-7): GAGVSQSPSNKVTEKGKDVELRCDPISGHTALYWYRQSLGQGLEFLIYFQGNSAPDKSGLPSDRFSAERTGGSVSTLTIQRTQQEDSAVYLCASSSHQDFPYYEQYFGPGTRLTVT.

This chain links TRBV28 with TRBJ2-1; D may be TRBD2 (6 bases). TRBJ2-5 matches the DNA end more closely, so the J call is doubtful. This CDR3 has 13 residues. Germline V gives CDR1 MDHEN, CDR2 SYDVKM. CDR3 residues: CASSLPGEVTQYF. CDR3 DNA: TGTGCCAGCAGTTTACCGGGAGAGGTGACCCAGTACTTC.

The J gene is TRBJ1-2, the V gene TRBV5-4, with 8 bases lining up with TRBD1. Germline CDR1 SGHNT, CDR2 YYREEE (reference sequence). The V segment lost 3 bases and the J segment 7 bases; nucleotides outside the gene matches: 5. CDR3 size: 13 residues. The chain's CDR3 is CASSSQGVFGYTF. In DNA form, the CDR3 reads TGTGCCAGCAGCTCACAGGGGGTCTTTGGCTACACCTTC.

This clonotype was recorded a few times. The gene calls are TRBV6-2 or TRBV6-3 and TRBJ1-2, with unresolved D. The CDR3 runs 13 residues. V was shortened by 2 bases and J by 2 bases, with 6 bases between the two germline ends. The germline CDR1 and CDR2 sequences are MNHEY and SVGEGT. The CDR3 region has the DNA TGTGCCAGCAGTTACGACGGAAACTATGGCTACACCTTC. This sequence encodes CASSYDGNYGYTF.

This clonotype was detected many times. CDR3 bases: TGCAGCGGAACAGGGGGGCAAGAGACCCAGTACTTC. It yields the protein CSGTGGQETQYF. The chain employs TRBV29-1 and TRBJ2-5; 8 bases are a match to TRBD1. The CDR3 consists of 12 residues. The V segment lost 7 bases and the J segment 2 bases; nucleotides outside the gene matches: 3. Germline V gene lookup returns CDR1 SQVTM and CDR2 ANQGSEA.

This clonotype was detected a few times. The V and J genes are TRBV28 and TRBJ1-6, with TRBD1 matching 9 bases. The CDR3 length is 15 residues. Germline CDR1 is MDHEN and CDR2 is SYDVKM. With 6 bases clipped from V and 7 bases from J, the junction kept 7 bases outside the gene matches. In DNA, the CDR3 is TGTGCCAGCAGAAGCTCGGGACAGGGCAATTCACCCCTCCACTTT. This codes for CASRSSGQGNSPLHF.